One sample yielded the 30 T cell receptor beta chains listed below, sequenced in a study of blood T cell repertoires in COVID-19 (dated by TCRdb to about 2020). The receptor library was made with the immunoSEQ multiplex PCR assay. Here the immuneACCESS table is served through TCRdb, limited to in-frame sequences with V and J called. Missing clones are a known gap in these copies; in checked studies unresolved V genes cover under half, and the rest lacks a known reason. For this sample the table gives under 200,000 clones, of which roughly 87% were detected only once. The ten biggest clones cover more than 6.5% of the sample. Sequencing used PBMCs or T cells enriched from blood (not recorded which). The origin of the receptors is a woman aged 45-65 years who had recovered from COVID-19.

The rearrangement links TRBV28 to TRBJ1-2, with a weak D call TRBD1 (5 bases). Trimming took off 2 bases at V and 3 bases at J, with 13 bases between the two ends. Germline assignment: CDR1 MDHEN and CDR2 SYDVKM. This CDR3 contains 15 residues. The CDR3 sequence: CASSLGALRDYGYTF. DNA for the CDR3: TGTGCCAGCAGTTTAGGGGCCCTTAGAGACTATGGCTACACCTTC.

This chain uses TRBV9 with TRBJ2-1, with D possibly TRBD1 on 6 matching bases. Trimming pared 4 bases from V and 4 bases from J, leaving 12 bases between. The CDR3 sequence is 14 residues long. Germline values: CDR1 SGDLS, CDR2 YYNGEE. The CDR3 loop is CASSIGTPYNEQFF. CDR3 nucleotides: TGTGCCAGCAGCATTGGGACACCATACAATGAGCAGTTCTTC.

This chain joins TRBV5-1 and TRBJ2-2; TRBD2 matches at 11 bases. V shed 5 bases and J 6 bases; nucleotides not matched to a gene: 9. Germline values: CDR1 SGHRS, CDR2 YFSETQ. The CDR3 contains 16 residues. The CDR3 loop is CASSLLAGGSAGELFF. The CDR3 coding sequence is TGCGCCAGCAGTTTATTAGCGGGAGGGTCCGCCGGGGAGCTGTTTTTT.

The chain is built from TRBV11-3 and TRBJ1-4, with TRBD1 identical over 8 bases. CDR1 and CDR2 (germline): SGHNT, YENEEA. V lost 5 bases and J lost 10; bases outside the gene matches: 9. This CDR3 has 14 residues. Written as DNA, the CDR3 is TGTGCCAGCAGCCTCAGGGGGCCAGGGGGAAAACTGTTTTTT. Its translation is CASSLRGPGGKLFF.

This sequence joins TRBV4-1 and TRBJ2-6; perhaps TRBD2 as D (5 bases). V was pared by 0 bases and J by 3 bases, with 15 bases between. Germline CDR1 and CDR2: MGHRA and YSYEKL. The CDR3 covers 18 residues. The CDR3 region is CASSQDSEPGFGANVLTF. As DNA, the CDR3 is TGCGCCAGCAGCCAAGATTCGGAACCGGGGTTTGGGGCCAACGTCCTGACTTTC.

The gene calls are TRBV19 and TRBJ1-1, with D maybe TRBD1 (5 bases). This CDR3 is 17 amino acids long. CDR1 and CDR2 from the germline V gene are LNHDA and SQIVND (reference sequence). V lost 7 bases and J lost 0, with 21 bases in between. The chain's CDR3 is CASNGRWQGNLNTEAFF. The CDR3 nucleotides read TGTGCCAGTAACGGAAGGTGGCAGGGAAACTTGAACACTGAAGCTTTCTTT.

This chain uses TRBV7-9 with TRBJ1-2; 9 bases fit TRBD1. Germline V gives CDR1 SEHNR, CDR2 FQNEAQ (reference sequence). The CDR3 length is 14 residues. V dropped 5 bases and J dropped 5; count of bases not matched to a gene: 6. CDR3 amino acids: CASSPGQGVYGYTF. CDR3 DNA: TGTGCCAGCAGCCCGGGACAGGGAGTTTATGGCTACACCTTC.

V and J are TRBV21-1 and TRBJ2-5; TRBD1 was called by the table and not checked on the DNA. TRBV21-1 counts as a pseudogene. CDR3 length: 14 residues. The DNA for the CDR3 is TGTGCCAGCAGCAAAAGGGACAGTCAAGAGACCCAGTACTTC. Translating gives CASSKRDSQETQYF.

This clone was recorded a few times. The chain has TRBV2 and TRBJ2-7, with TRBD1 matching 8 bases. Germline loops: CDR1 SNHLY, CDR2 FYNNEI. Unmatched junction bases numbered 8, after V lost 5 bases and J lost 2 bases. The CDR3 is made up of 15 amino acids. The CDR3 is CASSTDRDPPYEQYF. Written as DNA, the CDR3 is TGTGCCAGCAGTACGGACAGGGATCCCCCCTACGAGCAGTACTTC.

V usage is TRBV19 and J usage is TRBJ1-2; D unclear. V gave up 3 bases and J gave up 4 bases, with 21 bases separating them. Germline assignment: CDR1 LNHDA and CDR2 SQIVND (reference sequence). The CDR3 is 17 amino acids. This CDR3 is CASSMYRRGPSGYGYTF. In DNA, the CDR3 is TGTGCCAGTAGTATGTATCGACGAGGTCCCTCGGGCTATGGCTACACCTTC. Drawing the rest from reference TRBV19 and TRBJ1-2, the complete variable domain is DGGITQSPKYLFRKEGQNVTLSCEQNLNHDAMYWYRQDPGQGLRLIYYSQIVNDFQKGDIAEGYSVSREKKESFPLTVTSAQKNPTAFYLCASSMYRRGPSGYGYTFGSGTRLTVV.

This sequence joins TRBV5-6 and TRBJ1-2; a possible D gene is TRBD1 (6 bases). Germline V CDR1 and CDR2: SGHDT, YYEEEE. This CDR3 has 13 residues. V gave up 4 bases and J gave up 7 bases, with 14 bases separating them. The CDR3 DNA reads TGTGCCAGCAGCATACAGGGTTTCAGTGGCTACACCTTC. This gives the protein CASSIQGFSGYTF.

As DNA, the CDR3 is TGTGCCAGCCTAGCCGGGACAGTACTTAGCGAGCAGTACTTC. Protein sequence: CASLAGTVLSEQYF. The genes are TRBV11-2 and TRBJ2-7; 7 bases match TRBD1. In germline, CDR1 is SGHAT, CDR2 FQNNGV. With 8 bases clipped from V and 6 bases from J, the junction kept 13 bases outside the gene matches. The CDR3 length is 14 residues.

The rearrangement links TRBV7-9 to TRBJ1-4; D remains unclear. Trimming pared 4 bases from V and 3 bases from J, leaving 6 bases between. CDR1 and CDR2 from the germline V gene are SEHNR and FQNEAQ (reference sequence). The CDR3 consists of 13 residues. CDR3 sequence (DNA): TGTGCCAGCAGCTGGGGAGCTAATGAAAAACTGTTTTTT. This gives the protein CASSWGANEKLFF.

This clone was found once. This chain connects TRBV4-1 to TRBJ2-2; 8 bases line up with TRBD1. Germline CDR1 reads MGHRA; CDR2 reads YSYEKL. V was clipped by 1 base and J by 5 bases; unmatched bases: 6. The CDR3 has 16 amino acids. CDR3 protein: CASSQVGRGRTGELFF. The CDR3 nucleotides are TGCGCCAGCAGCCAAGTTGGCAGGGGGCGAACCGGGGAGCTGTTTTTT.

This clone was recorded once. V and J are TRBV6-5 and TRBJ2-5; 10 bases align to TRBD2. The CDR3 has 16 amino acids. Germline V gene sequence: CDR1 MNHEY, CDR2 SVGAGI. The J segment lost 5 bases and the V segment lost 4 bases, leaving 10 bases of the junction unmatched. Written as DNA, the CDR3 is TGTGCCAGCAGTTCCTCTCTAGCGGGAGCGGGGGAGACCCAGTACTTC. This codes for CASSSSLAGAGETQYF.

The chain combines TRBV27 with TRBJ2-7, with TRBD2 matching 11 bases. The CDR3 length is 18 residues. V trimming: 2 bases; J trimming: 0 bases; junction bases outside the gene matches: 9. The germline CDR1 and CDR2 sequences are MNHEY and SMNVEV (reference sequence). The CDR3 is CASSLRLLAGGNSYEQYF. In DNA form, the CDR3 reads TGTGCCAGCAGTTTAAGGCTCTTAGCGGGAGGGAACTCCTACGAGCAGTACTTC.

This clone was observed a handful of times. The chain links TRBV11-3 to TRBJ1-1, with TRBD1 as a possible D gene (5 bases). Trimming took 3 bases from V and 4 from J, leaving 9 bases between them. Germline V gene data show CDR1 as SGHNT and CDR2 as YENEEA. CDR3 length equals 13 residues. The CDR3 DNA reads TGTGCCAGCAGCTTCAACGGGGGCACTGAAGCTTTCTTT. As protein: CASSFNGGTEAFF.

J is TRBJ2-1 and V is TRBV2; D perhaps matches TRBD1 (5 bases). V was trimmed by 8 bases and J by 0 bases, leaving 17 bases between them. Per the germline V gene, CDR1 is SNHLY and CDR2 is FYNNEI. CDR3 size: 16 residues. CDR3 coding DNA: TGTGCCAGCCCTCAGGGCCCGGTCGCCTCCTACAATGAGCAGTTCTTC. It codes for CASPQGPVASYNEQFF.

CDR3: CASSHPRGGGNQPQHF. The DNA for the CDR3 is TGCGCCAGCAGCCACCCGAGGGGAGGCGGCAATCAGCCCCAGCATTTT. The V call is TRBV4-1, the J call TRBJ1-5; D might be TRBD1 (5 bases). V lost 3 bases and J 2 bases, leaving 14 bases between the germline ends. This CDR3 contains 16 residues. In germline, CDR1 is MGHRA, CDR2 YSYEKL.

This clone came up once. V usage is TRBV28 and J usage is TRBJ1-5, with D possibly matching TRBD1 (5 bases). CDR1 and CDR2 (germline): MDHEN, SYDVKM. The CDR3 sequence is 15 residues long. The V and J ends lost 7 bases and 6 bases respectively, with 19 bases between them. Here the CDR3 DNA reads TGTGCCAGCACCCCCCGGGACTCCCCGGCTCAGCCCCAGCATTTT. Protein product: CASTPRDSPAQPQHF.

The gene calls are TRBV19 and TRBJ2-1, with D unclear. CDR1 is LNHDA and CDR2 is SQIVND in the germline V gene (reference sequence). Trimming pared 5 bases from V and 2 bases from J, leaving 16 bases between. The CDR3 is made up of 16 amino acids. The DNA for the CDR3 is TGTGCCAGTAGTCCCCCCATTTGGGCAGCCTACAATGAGCAGTTCTTC. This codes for CASSPPIWAAYNEQFF.

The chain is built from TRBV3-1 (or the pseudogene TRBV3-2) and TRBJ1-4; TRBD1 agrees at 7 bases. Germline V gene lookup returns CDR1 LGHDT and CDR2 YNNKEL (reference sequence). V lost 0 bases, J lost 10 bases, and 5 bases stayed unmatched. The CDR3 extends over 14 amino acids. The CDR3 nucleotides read TGTGCCAGCAGCCAAGAACCTCAGGGGGGAAAACTGTTTTTT. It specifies CASSQEPQGGKLFF.

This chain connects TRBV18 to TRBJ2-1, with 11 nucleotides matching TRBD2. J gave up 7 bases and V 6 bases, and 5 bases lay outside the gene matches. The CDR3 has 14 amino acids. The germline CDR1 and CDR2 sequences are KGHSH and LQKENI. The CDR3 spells CASSLSGRGNEQFF. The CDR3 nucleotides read TGTGCCAGCTCCCTTAGCGGGAGGGGTAATGAGCAGTTCTTC.

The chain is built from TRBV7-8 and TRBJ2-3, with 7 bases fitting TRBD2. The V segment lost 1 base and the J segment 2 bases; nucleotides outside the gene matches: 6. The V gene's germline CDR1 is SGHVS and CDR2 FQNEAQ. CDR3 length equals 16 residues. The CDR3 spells CASSLGATSATDTQYF. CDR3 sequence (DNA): TGTGCCAGCAGCTTAGGAGCTACTAGCGCCACAGATACGCAGTATTTT.

CDR3 region: CASSLTGDPENTIYF. The CDR3 nucleotides are TGCGCCAGCAGCTTGACAGGGGATCCTGAAAACACCATATATTTT. The chain has TRBV5-1 and TRBJ1-3; 7 nucleotides align to TRBD1. Germline-derived CDR1 and CDR2 are SGHRS and YFSETQ. The CDR3 is 15 residues long. The V gene end was trimmed by 1 base and the J gene end by 6 bases; junction bases not matched to a gene: 7. The full variable domain, its missing parts supplied by reference TRBV5-1 and TRBJ1-3, is KAGVTQTPRYLIKTRGQQVTLSCSPISGHRSVSWYQQTPGQGLQFLFEYFSETQRNKGNFPGRFSGRQFSNSRSEMNVSTLELGDSALYLCASSLTGDPENTIYFGEGSWLTVV.

The CDR3 nucleotides are TGTGCCAGCAGTGAGACCGGGACAGAGCCCTATGGCTACACCTTC. It is translated as CASSETGTEPYGYTF. V is TRBV28 and J is TRBJ1-2; 7 bases fit TRBD1. Germline assignment: CDR1 MDHEN and CDR2 SYDVKM. The junction had 10 bases not matched to a gene; V was cut back by 5 bases and J by 4 bases. The CDR3 is 15 amino acids.

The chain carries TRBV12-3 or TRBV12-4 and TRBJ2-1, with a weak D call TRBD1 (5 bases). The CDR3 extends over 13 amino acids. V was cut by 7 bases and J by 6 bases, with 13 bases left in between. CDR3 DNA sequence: TGTGCCAGCAACACAGGCCAGTCCAATGAGCAGTTCTTC. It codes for CASNTGQSNEQFF.

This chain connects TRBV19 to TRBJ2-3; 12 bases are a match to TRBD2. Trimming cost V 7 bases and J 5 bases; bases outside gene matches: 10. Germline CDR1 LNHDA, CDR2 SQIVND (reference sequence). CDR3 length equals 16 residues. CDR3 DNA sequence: TGTGCCAGTACCTCCCTGCTAGCGGGAGGGCGAGATACGCAGTATTTT. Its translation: CASTSLLAGGRDTQYF.

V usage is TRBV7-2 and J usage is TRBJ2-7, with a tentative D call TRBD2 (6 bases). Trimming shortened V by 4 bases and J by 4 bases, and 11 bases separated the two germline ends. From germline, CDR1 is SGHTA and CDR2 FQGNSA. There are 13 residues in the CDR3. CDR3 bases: TGTGCCAGCAGCTCCGGGAGAGGGTACGAGCAGTACTTC. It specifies CASSSGRGYEQYF.

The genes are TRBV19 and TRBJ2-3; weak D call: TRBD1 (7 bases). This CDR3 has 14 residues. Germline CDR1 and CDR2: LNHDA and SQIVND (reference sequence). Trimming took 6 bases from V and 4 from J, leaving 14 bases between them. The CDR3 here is CASSWRGQADTQYF. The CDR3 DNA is TGTGCCAGTAGCTGGAGGGGGCAGGCAGATACGCAGTATTTT.